This record looks at one TCR beta chain sequence and its context. What it recognizes is unknown. Trimming cost V 3 bases and J 3 bases; bases outside gene matches: 11. From germline, CDR1 is MDHEN and CDR2 SYDVKM. The CDR3 covers 17 residues. This sample was included in a study of cytomegalovirus exposure and HLA in healthy donors. The overall study: Earlier sequencing of 150 million to 200 million T cells yielded roughly 100 million unique TCR beta sequences.

This PCR relied on a set of 60 Vbeta primers and 13 Jbeta primers. Per the study methods: Around 11 million shared chains were among around 80 million unique TCR beta chains counted in a later analysis. Produced via immunoSEQ multiplex PCR; TCRdb's table is partial and in-frame only. D and trimming were read from the DNA, whereas the V and J calls and clone size are those reported in that table. The sample shows approximately 190,000 clones, approximately 70% of them seen only once. The study's findings and limits: Later analysis showed TCR association rates varying by HLA locus, highest for DRB1 and lowest for HLA-C.

Sequencing was done on a sample of PBMCs. The chain employs TRBV28 and TRBJ2-7; 10 nucleotides align to TRBD2. The receptor was derived from a man aged 35 to 55 in good health and CMV-seropositive. CDR3 in amino acids: CASSLDQGAGGFYEQYF. CDR3 coding DNA: TGTGCCAGCAGTTTGGACCAAGGAGCGGGGGGGTTCTACGAGCAGTACTTC.